This T cell receptor (beta chain) derives from a study of T cell changes during pregnancy in multiple sclerosis. The assay was immunoSEQ multiplex PCR, and TCRdb's table has in-frame clones only and misses some. Here the sample spans about 57,000 clones, 93% being singletons. V gave up 0 bases and J gave up 3 bases, with 11 bases separating them. This CDR3 contains 15 residues. Germline assignment: CDR1 LNHDA and CDR2 SQIVND (reference sequence). Sequences were derived from peripheral blood, sampled after pregnancy. The rearrangement uses TRBV19 and TRBJ1-1; maybe TRBD1 (5 bases). The source of this sequence is a female donor with multiple sclerosis, enrolled in a pregnancy study. CDR3 sequence: CASSIDVQEYTEAFF. The CDR3 DNA is TGTGCCAGTAGTATAGACGTACAGGAGTACACTGAAGCTTTCTTT.